Below, 24 T cell receptor beta chains from the same sample are listed, as sequenced in a study of blood T cell repertoires in COVID-19 (dated by TCRdb to 2019 to 2021). The library was built by means of the immunoSEQ multiplex PCR assay. Entries here come from immuneACCESS through TCRdb and include only in-frame sequences with V and J called. Some clones fail to appear in such tables; in the studies checked, an unresolved V gene covers under half of the shortfall, and the cause of the remainder is unknown. The sample table contains roughly 170,000 clones; only one count was recorded for roughly 90% of them. More than 20% of the sample lies in the top ten. Material for sequencing was peripheral blood. Source of these receptors: a man aged 65 to 79 with active or convalescent COVID-19.

The rearrangement uses TRBV9 and TRBJ2-1, with D perhaps matching TRBD2 (6 bases). The CDR3 extends over 16 amino acids. The germline CDR1 and CDR2 sequences are SGDLS and YYNGEE. Trimming removed 0 bases at V and 3 bases at J, with 13 bases between. The CDR3 loop is CASSVGLASRYNEQFF. CDR3 in DNA: TGTGCCAGCAGCGTAGGTCTAGCGAGCCGCTACAATGAGCAGTTCTTC.

The DNA of the CDR3 is TGTGCCTGGAGTGCCTATCGGACGAGCGGCTATGGCTACACCTTC. Protein: CAWSAYRTSGYGYTF. J is TRBJ1-2 and V is TRBV30; D is undetermined. The germline gives CDR1 GTSNPN, CDR2 SVGIG (reference sequence). Between the trimmed V and J ends, which lost 1 base and 4 bases, there was a span of 16 bases. The CDR3 is made up of 15 amino acids.

The chain links TRBV6-5 to TRBJ1-1; D gene uncertain. Germline-derived CDR1 and CDR2 are MNHEY and SVGAGI. The CDR3 has 13 residues. With 10 bases removed from V and 1 base from J, the gap between germline ends came to 13 bases. The CDR3 DNA reads as TGTGCCACCGCCCGACTCAAGAACACTGAAGCTTTCTTT. Protein sequence: CATARLKNTEAFF.

The V call is TRBV19, the J call TRBJ2-1; maybe TRBD1 (5 bases). From germline, CDR1 is LNHDA and CDR2 SQIVND (reference sequence). Trimming removed 6 bases from V and 8 bases from J, with 17 bases in between. The length of the CDR3 is 14 residues. The CDR3 loop reads CASRGAGKVHEQFF. DNA of the CDR3: TGTGCCAGTAGAGGGGCAGGGAAGGTGCATGAGCAGTTCTTC.

The rearrangement uses TRBV5-4 and TRBJ2-7; TRBD2 agrees at 8 bases. CDR1 and CDR2 from the germline V gene are SGHNT and YYREEE (reference sequence). The V and J ends lost 4 bases and 1 base, in that order; junction bases with no gene match: 7. CDR3 size: 15 residues. DNA for the CDR3: TGTGCCAGCAGCACAAGCGGGAGAGGGTCCTACGAGCAGTACTTC. It codes for CASSTSGRGSYEQYF.

The chain employs TRBV7-8 and TRBJ1-1; perhaps TRBD1 as D (5 bases). Germline CDR1 and CDR2: SGHVS and FQNEAQ. This CDR3 has 13 amino acids. Trimming cost V 8 bases and J 5 bases, with 15 bases left between them. The CDR3, as DNA: TGTGCCAGCGCTTCAGGGAGGGGAACTGAAGCTTTCTTT. Translation: CASASGRGTEAFF.

The rearrangement joins TRBV6-5 to TRBJ1-5; a weak D match, TRBD1 (5 bases). Trimming left V 0 bases short and J 5 bases short, with 14 bases between. Germline CDR1 reads MNHEY; CDR2 reads SVGAGI. The CDR3 contains 16 residues. The CDR3 DNA reads TGTGCCAGCAGTTACTCGATTGGGGCAGGGCATCAGCCCCAGCATTTT. It yields the protein CASSYSIGAGHQPQHF.

To note about this clone: The junction does not match germline at one end; this may be a read error. This chain connects TRBV27 to TRBJ1-1; D might be TRBD1 (5 bases). The V gene's germline CDR1 is MNHEY and CDR2 SMNVEV (reference sequence). The CDR3 covers 14 residues. The CDR3 here is CASSFRAGLTEAFF. CDR3 DNA: TGTGCCAGCAGTTTTCGGGCAGGGCTCACTGAAGCCTTCTTT.

The chain employs TRBV12-3 or TRBV12-4 and TRBJ2-5, with D possibly matching TRBD2 (6 bases). Trimming pared 6 bases from V and 1 base from J, leaving 9 bases between. This CDR3 has 13 residues. This CDR3 reads CASRLAPQETQYF. The CDR3 nucleotides read TGTGCCAGCAGACTAGCTCCCCAAGAGACCCAGTACTTC.

The rearrangement joins TRBV6-2 or TRBV6-3 to TRBJ1-2; 8 bases are shared with TRBD1. After removal of 5 bases from V and 7 bases from J, the junction contained 6 bases not matched to a gene. The CDR3 runs to 13 residues. Germline V CDR1 and CDR2: MNHEY, SVGEGT. CDR3 in amino acids: CASSVGQGRGYTF. CDR3 coding DNA: TGTGCCAGCAGTGTTGGACAGGGACGTGGCTACACCTTC.

The chain links TRBV7-3 to TRBJ2-7; TRBD2 agrees at 7 bases. Losses at the gene ends were 1 base for V and 3 bases for J; bases not matched to a gene: 0. Germline V gene sequence: CDR1 SGHTA, CDR2 FQGTGA. This CDR3 is built from 13 residues. The DNA of the CDR3 is TGTGCCAGCAGCTTAAGGGAGGGCTACGAGCAGTACTTC. Translated, it gives CASSLREGYEQYF.

The chain uses TRBV4-3 and TRBJ1-2; a possible D gene is TRBD1 (5 bases). Germline V gives CDR1 LGHNA, CDR2 YSLEER. CDR3 length equals 15 residues. The V end was cut by 3 bases, the J end by 5 bases, with 16 bases between. The CDR3 loop reads CASSHPVGGGYGYTF. The CDR3 DNA follows: TGCGCCAGCAGCCATCCCGTCGGGGGTGGGTATGGCTACACCTTC.

The V and J genes are TRBV18 and TRBJ1-1; D possibly corresponds to TRBD1 (6 bases). In germline, CDR1 is KGHSH, CDR2 LQKENI. The CDR3 has 16 amino acids. V lost 3 bases and J lost 0, with 14 bases in between. CDR3 DNA sequence: TGTGCCAGCTCACCCCGACAGGCGGACGTGAACACTGAAGCTTTCTTT. As protein: CASSPRQADVNTEAFF.

The V call is TRBV25-1, the J call TRBJ2-7; D is uncertain. The V end was cut by 9 bases, the J end by 3 bases, with 12 bases between. The CDR3 contains 12 residues. In germline, CDR1 is MGHDK, CDR2 SYGVNS. CDR3 nucleotide sequence: TGTGCCAGTCAGCGTGAGAACTACGAGCAGTACTTC. Its translation is CASQRENYEQYF.

V gene TRBV7-2 combines with J gene TRBJ1-2; D is undetermined. With 3 bases removed from V and 8 bases from J, the gap between germline ends came to 13 bases. The CDR3 extends over 13 amino acids. From germline, CDR1 is SGHTA and CDR2 FQGNSA. The CDR3 nucleotides read TGTGCCAGCAGCTTTAGTAGGAGAGGAGGCTACACCTTC. It specifies CASSFSRRGGYTF.

The V gene is TRBV6-2 or TRBV6-3, the J gene TRBJ1-4; D might be TRBD1 (6 bases). The CDR3 sequence is 17 residues long. From germline, CDR1 is MNHEY and CDR2 SVGEGT. V lost 5 bases, J lost 12 bases, and 28 bases lay in between. The CDR3 loop is CASSDARRTAGAGELFF. DNA of the CDR3: TGTGCCAGCAGTGACGCCCGCCGGACAGCCGGGGCTGGGGAACTGTTTTTT.

The chain uses TRBV2 and TRBJ2-7; 8 nucleotides match TRBD1. V was pared by 6 bases and J by 3 bases, with 4 bases of the junction left unmatched. Germline CDR1 and CDR2: SNHLY and FYNNEI. The CDR3 spans 13 residues. CDR3 bases: TGTGCCAGCAGGGCCGACAGGGGCTACGAGCAGTACTTC. Protein sequence: CASRADRGYEQYF.

V and J are TRBV10-3 and TRBJ2-7; 9 positions agree with TRBD1. Unmatched junction bases numbered 6, after V lost 3 bases and J lost 3 bases. Germline CDR1 ENHRY, CDR2 SYGVKD. CDR3 length: 15 amino acids. The CDR3 loop reads CAISEPTGGLYEQYF. In DNA, the CDR3 is TGTGCCATCAGTGAACCTACAGGGGGCCTCTACGAGCAGTACTTC.

This chain connects TRBV6-5 to TRBJ2-3; 9 bases are shared with TRBD1. Germline V gene lookup returns CDR1 MNHEY and CDR2 SVGAGI. V trimming: 10 bases; J trimming: 6 bases; junction bases outside the gene matches: 8. The CDR3 is 13 residues long. As DNA, the CDR3 is TGTGCCACCCTACAGGGGGCGGAGGATACGCAGTATTTT. This translates into CATLQGAEDTQYF.

A few counts support this clone. V is TRBV9 and J is TRBJ1-1, with 7 bases that match TRBD1. Germline assignment: CDR1 SGDLS and CDR2 YYNGEE. V was pared by 3 bases and J by 2 bases, with 10 bases of the junction left unmatched. The CDR3 consists of 16 residues. The CDR3 coding sequence is TGTGCCAGCAGCGCACGAGGTGCAGGGGGAAACACTGAAGCTTTCTTT. This encodes CASSARGAGGNTEAFF. Based on the CDR3 plus reference TRBV9 and TRBJ1-1, the full variable domain is DSGVTQTPKHLITATGQRVTLRCSPRSGDLSVYWYQQSLDQGLQFLIQYYNGEERAKGNILERFSAQQFPDLHSELNLSSLELGDSALYFCASSARGAGGNTEAFFGQGTRLTVV.

This clone was found once. The chain links TRBV5-1 to TRBJ1-1, with 8 bases fitting TRBD1. Per germline, CDR1 SGHRS and CDR2 YFSETQ. The CDR3 covers 14 residues. Trimming removed 2 bases from V and 5 bases from J; junction bases left unmatched: 5. The CDR3 DNA reads as TGCGCCAGCAGCTTCGGACAGGGCAAGACTGAAGCTTTCTTT. Its translation is CASSFGQGKTEAFF.

CDR3 nucleotide sequence: TGTGCCAGCAGTTACTCGAACAGGGGCAATCAGCCCCAGCATTTT. Residues: CASSYSNRGNQPQHF. This chain joins TRBV6-5 and TRBJ1-5, with D possibly matching TRBD1 (6 bases). Between the trimmed V and J ends, which lost 0 bases and 2 bases, there was a span of 8 bases. The CDR3 is 15 amino acids. Germline-derived CDR1 and CDR2 are MNHEY and SVGAGI.

The chain has TRBV5-8 and TRBJ1-5; D is uncertain. Germline V gene data show CDR1 as SGHTS and CDR2 as YDEGEE. CDR3 size: 17 residues. V was pared by 0 bases and J by 1 base, with 14 bases between. In DNA form, the CDR3 reads TGTGCCAGCAGCTTGGCCGCAGGTGTGCTAAGCAATCAGCCCCAGCATTTT. This translates into CASSLAAGVLSNQPQHF.

The rearrangement uses TRBV19 and TRBJ2-5, with a tentative D call TRBD1 (7 bases). Germline V gene lookup returns CDR1 LNHDA and CDR2 SQIVND (reference sequence). Trimming removed 3 bases at V and 7 bases at J, with 15 bases between. The CDR3 extends over 14 amino acids. The CDR3 DNA sequence: TGTGCCAGTAGTATGGACAGGCCCGGGGGGACCCAGTACTTC. Protein: CASSMDRPGGTQYF.